Given below is one TCR beta chain in context. Its target is unknown. This specimen belongs to a study of vaccination and CD4 T cells after COVID-19. Overall study context: A positive SARS-CoV-2 nasal swab PCR result was recorded for each convalescent patient; about 10 were mild and one severe. The stimulus for the cells was overlapping spike peptides derived from SARS-CoV-2, HCoV-NL63, HCoV-OC43 and HCoV-229E. Overall study findings and caveats: Spike mono-reactivity held for 304 of 307 vaccine-specific clones in convalescent patients.

Sequencing of the DNA from cultured CD4+ T cells was carried out with the Oncomine TCR Beta short-read assay. TCRdb passed the PCR reads through MiXCR, listing each CDR3 protein once. Seen here are 9,500 to 14,000 distinct CDR3 sequences, approximately 69% observed once, and the top ten hold around 10%. Treatment: roughly ten-day PBMC culture with coronavirus spike peptide pools or control peptides (ViraFEST assay). ViraFEST relied on peptide pools to expand antigen-specific T cells; the TCRs were sequenced afterward. Germline CDR1 and CDR2: SGHAT and FQNNGV. The V and J ends lost 1 base and 5 bases, in that order; junction bases with no gene match: 3. The CDR3 has 17 amino acids.

Specimen: CD4+ T cells from blood, cultured in vitro. The receptor was derived from a human donor who had recovered from COVID-19. V usage is TRBV11-2 and J usage is TRBJ2-2; 14 bases map to TRBD2. The CDR3 nucleotides are TGTGCCAGCAGCTTAGCGGGACTAGCGGGAGTTACCGGGGAGCTGTTTTTT. It encodes CASSLAGLAGVTGELFF.